This TCR beta chain originates from a study of T-cell reconstitution after alpha-beta-depleted transplantation in children. General observations from the study: In patients about two months after transplant, alpha-beta T cells reportedly arose from several hundred expanded graft clones. Among T cells one year after transplant, newly produced cells accounted for most counts and diversity.

The trim removed 5 bases at V and 7 bases at J, leaving 3 bases unmatched. Germline assignment: CDR1 MDHEN and CDR2 SYDVKM. This CDR3 is built from 15 residues. It was with unique molecular identifiers that the TCRbeta library was prepared. TCRdb independently ran MiXCR on the PCR reads; one entry per CDR3 protein. The table includes about 600,000 distinct CDR3 sequences, roughly 13% detected once. This clonotype was seen a handful of times. What it recognizes is unknown. The sequencing used PBMCs, mostly from graft donor cells, collected 360 days after TCRalphabeta/CD19-depleted stem cell transplant. The source is a male patient under 18 who had a stem cell transplant for acute myeloid leukemia, so the T cells may come from the graft donor. The chain uses TRBV28 and TRBJ2-3; 16 bases match TRBD2. The CDR3 DNA is TGTGCCAGCAGTCAGGGACTAGCGGGAGGGTATACGCAGTATTTT. Encoded protein: CASSQGLAGGYTQYF.